Reported below is one T cell receptor (beta chain). Its antigen has not been determined. Per-base quality was not reported, and no clone a single base away is much larger than it. The data belong to a study of T cell responses to AZD1222 COVID-19 vaccine (dated by TCRdb to about 2021). Regarding the research as a whole: TCR sequencing covered 233 trial participants: about 210 given two doses of AZD1222 and 26 given two doses of MenACWY control vaccine. Enrollment into the trials was organized by age into subgroups of 18-55, 56-69 and 70-plus years, and those subgroups contained roughly 140, 27 and 60 TCR-sequenced participants, respectively. General findings and caveats noted by the study authors: Participants were mostly white British and included more females than males, and it was suggested by the authors that clonal diversity may have been underestimated. After two AZD1222 doses, spike-specific TCR breadth and depth were significantly higher than at day 0 and than in MenACWY recipients. Reportedly, close to half of the unique spike-specific TCRs recognized epitopes lying outside the regions that are mutated in the B.1.351 and B.1.1.7 variants. The 56-69-year group was small, and its depth increase did not reach significance, likely because of low power. Conclusions about previously exposed vaccinees are limited because only a handful of AZD1222 recipients were SARS-CoV-2 seropositive at baseline. Vaccine-associated CD4 TCRs spanned the whole spike protein, with dominant responses in regions 160-218 and 743-854. Because no day 14 peak-response samples were available, the repertoires could be characterized only after the peak T cell response.

The CDR3 regions of human TCRbeta chains were analyzed by immunosequencing. Regarding the original processing steps: Repertoire TCRs were checked for matches against a reference library of SARS-CoV-2-specific TCRs that had been generated using the MIRA antigen-specificity platform. Breadth was defined as the fraction of unique TCRs that were SARS-CoV-2-associated, and depth was defined as the fraction of total T cells that were SARS-CoV-2-associated. Each spike-specific TCR was assigned to its reactive spike region and to a CD4 or CD8 class using the MIRA data. Log10-transformed breadth and depth values were compared by one-way ANOVA with Sidak's multiple comparisons tests. TCRdb limited this immuneACCESS table to in-frame rearrangements with V and J called. A share of clones is missing; checked studies link under half to unresolved V genes, and the rest is unexplained. V and J calls and clone size are copied from that table; D and trimming were computed from the DNA. Recorded for this sample are 90,000 to 120,000 clones; roughly 85% of them occurred a single time. Jointly, the top ten make up around 4.7% of the sample.

The CDR3 sequence holds 15 residues, the cysteine and phenylalanine included. Of the read, only the CDR3 DNA is kept; its 45 bases are in frame from base 1. V is reduced by 4 bases and J by 2 bases, leaving a spacing of 13 bases between them. CDR1 and CDR2 are drawn from the germline V gene (reference sequence): SGHKS, YYEKEE. The time point label, as the study defines it: about 28 days (+/-7) after the second vaccine dose. Because spike-specific TCR depth and breadth did not differ between the two schedules, AZD1222 recipients who got a second dose at roughly 4 weeks were pooled with those who got a second dose at roughly 12 weeks. Vaccinee samples came from UK trials COV001 and COV002, including a single-blind randomized controlled phase 2/3 trial of AZD1222 (ChAdOx1 nCoV-19) in healthy adults. For TCRbeta chain sequencing, PBMC samples were collected from trial participants at day 0 and at day 28 after the second dose.

This sequence uses TRBV5-5 and TRBJ1-5; tentative D gene TRBD1, with 6 bases matching. This receptor was obtained from an adult who received the AZD1222 COVID-19 vaccine. The sample here was peripheral blood, taken 28 days after the second AZD1222 dose. The nucleotides read TGTGCCAGCAGCCCTACAGGGAGGGGCAATCAGCCCCAGCATTTT. This codes for CASSPTGRGNQPQHF.